This T cell receptor (beta chain) is from a study of PD-1 blockade in classical Hodgkin lymphoma. As regards this clone: Its target is unknown.

The sample's time point: cycle 4 day 1 (C4D1), after less than 7 weeks of nivolumab. All trial patients relapsed after autologous stem cell transplantation. Findings of the study overall: Exclusion applied to patients who initiated nivolumab less than 1 year following ASCT. Healthy donors were reported to have higher baseline TCR diversity than newly diagnosed patients. A significant rise in TCR diversity was seen by C4D1 for CD4+ cells but not for CD8+ cells.

Germline V gene sequence: CDR1 SGHTA, CDR2 FQGNSA. Trimming took 4 bases from V and 1 from J, leaving 6 bases between them. The CDR3 extends over 13 amino acids. Profiled with immunoSEQ multiplex PCR; TCRdb holds only in-frame clones, not every one. The sample has roughly 100,000 clones; around 80% are singletons. The source material was peripheral blood mononuclear cells (PBMCs), sampled before the fourth cycle of nivolumab. The TCR comes from a human donor with classical Hodgkin lymphoma. The chain is built from TRBV7-2 and TRBJ2-3; no definite D call. The CDR3 spells CASSSLGTDTQYF. The CDR3 DNA reads TGTGCCAGCAGCTCCCTGGGCACAGATACGCAGTATTTT.